This TCR beta chain derives from a study of read filtering for tumor transcriptome and immune sequencing. Study-wide background: Revised staging placed 8 patients in R-ISS I, 15 to 20 in II, 6 or 7 in III.

The library was built from roughly 400 ng RNA with molecular barcoded adaptors for alpha/delta and beta/gamma chains. In TCRdb, the reads were re-called with MiXCR into one record per CDR3 protein. The sample holds tens of thousands of distinct CDR3 sequences; around 19% are singletons and the top ten take 15%. Sampling of bone marrow took place during active disease in every patient. Study-level points and caveats: Approximately 77% of IR-seq clonotypes had a single read, yet these held about 3.5% of reads.

With respect to this clonotype: Its target is unknown.

Sequencing used a population of CD138-negative cells sorted from bone marrow. The origin of this receptor is a donor over 35 with multiple myeloma.

This chain's CDR3 is CSARQGAKETQYF. The CDR3 DNA follows: TGCAGCGCTCGACAGGGGGCGAAAGAGACCCAGTACTTC. This chain links TRBV29-1 with TRBJ2-5; 10 nucleotides align to TRBD1. Germline lookup yields CDR1 SQVTM and CDR2 ANQGSEA. The CDR3 loop spans 13 amino acids. The V and J ends lost 7 bases and 3 bases, in that order; junction bases with no gene match: 5. Looking up the rest from reference TRBV29-1 and TRBJ2-5 gives the full variable domain: SAVISQKPSRDICQRGTSLTIQCQVDSQVTMMFWYRQQPGQSLTLIATANQGSEATYESGFVIDKFPISRPNLTFSTLTVSNMSPEDSSIYLCSARQGAKETQYFGPGTRLLVL.